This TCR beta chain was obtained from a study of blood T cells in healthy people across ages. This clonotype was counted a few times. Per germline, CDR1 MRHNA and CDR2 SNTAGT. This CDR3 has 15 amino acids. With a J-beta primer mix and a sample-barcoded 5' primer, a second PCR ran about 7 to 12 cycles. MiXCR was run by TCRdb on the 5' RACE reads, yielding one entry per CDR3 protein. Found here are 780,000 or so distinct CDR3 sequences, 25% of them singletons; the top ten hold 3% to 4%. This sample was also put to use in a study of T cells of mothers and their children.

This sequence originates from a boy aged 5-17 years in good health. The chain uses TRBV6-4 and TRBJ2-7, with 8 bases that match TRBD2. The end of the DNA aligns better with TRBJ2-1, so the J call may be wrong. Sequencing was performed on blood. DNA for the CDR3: TGTGCCAGCAATTATAGCGGGAATCCCTACAATGAGCAGTTCTTC. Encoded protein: CASNYSGNPYNEQFF.